In its sample, the clone carrying this T cell receptor (beta chain) was seen a few times. This sample was taken from a study of CD8+ T cells in alopecia areata. The sample's treatment: oral pan-JAK inhibitor, 5-10 mg twice daily. V gave up 2 bases and J gave up 8 bases, with 11 bases separating them. The CDR3 covers 14 residues. In germline, CDR1 is SGDLS, CDR2 YYNGEE. cDNA reverse transcribed from extracted RNA served as the sequencing template. The repertoire was sequenced with immunoSEQ multiplex PCR; TCRdb's copy has only in-frame clones and lacks some. The table has under 150,000 clones, around 54% seen once.

The chain links TRBV9 to TRBJ1-6, with D perhaps matching TRBD1 (6 bases). The sample here was CD4+ T cells sorted from blood, taken at week 24, from a patient treated with tofacitinib. The source is a human donor with alopecia areata. The CDR3 protein is CASSVGQFDSPLHF. CDR3 coding DNA: TGTGCCAGCAGCGTCGGACAGTTTGATTCACCCCTCCACTTT.